Listed below are T cell receptor beta chains from one sample, sequenced in a study of blood T cell repertoires in COVID-19. Method: immunoSEQ multiplex PCR; TCRdb's copy keeps in-frame clones and lacks some. The table shows approximately 170,000 clones, with around 85% occurring only once. The sample was peripheral blood. The source of these receptors is a man aged 50 to 60 with active or convalescent COVID-19. Each CDR3 is given with its conserved first and last residue. Fields, in order: J gene, D gene, CDR3 length, V gene, clone size, CDR3 DNA, CDR3 protein. The D gene is left open where the match is weak. Expanded clones are given a class, and other clones once, few, many or no size at all.

TRBJ1-3,TRBD1,15,TRBV7-2,NA,TGTGCCAGCAGCTTTTACAGGGGGATCGAAAACACCATATATTTT,CASSFYRGIENTIYF
TRBJ2-3,NA,16,TRBV5-1,once,TGCGCCAGCAGCGAGGGGACAAGGCTGGACACAGATACGCAGTATTTT,CASSEGTRLDTDTQYF
TRBJ2-2,NA,15,TRBV7-3,NA,TGTGCCAGCAGCTCCACAGGGTTGGGCACCGGGGAGCTGTTTTTT,CASSSTGLGTGELFF
TRBJ2-7,TRBD1,16,TRBV11-2,few,TGTGCCAGCACCCTTAGGCCAGGGGGCGTAGTGTACGAGCAGTACTTC,CASTLRPGGVVYEQYF
TRBJ1-2,NA,13,TRBV19,NA,TGTGCCAGTAGTACCGGCCGAAGGGAGGGCTACACCTTC,CASSTGRREGYTF
TRBJ2-3,TRBD2,19,TRBV3-1/TRBV3-2,once,TGTGCCAGCAGCCAAAATCCTAGCGGGAGAGGGTGGGGCACAGATACGCAGTATTTT,CASSQNPSGRGWGTDTQYF
TRBJ1-1,TRBD1,14,TRBV24-1,once,TGTGCCACCAGTCAGGGGGCGCTGGACACTGAAGCTTTCTTT,CATSQGALDTEAFF
TRBJ2-5,NA,15,TRBV27,few,TGTGCCAGCAGTTTAACCAGGGTCTCCCAAGAGACCCAGTACTTC,CASSLTRVSQETQYF
TRBJ1-1,NA,13,TRBV3-1/TRBV3-2,NA,TGTGCCAGCAGCCAACAGGGGAACACTGAAGCTTTCTTT,CASSQQGNTEAFF
TRBJ2-2,NA,15,TRBV10-3,NA,TGTGCCATCGCCGGAACAGGGTCGAACACCGGGGAGCTGTTTTTT,CAIAGTGSNTGELFF
TRBJ1-1,TRBD1,13,TRBV25-1,NA,TGTGCCAGCAGGGGACAGGGGAACACTGAAGCTTTCTTT,CASRGQGNTEAFF